Shown below are 23 T cell receptor beta chains from a single sample sequenced in a study of T-cell memory formation after mild COVID-19. MiXCR, applied by TCRdb to the 5' RACE reads, yields one record per CDR3 protein. There are approximately 440,000 distinct CDR3 sequences in the sample; 15% to 25% occur only once, and roughly 8.4% lies in the top ten. Sequencing used PBMCs or a T cell subset sorted from them (not recorded which). Receptors were obtained from an adult woman who had mild COVID-19 (a few samples of this study predate the infection). Cell type and time point are not known.

The genes are TRBV4-1 and TRBJ1-1; D uncertain. The germline CDR1 and CDR2 sequences are MGHRA and YSYEKL. Trimming took 1 base from V and 10 from J, leaving 10 bases between them. The length of the CDR3 is 12 residues. Written as DNA, the CDR3 is TGCGCCAGCAGCCAAGGCCTGGTTGGAGCTTTCTTT. Translation: CASSQGLVGAFF.

The rearrangement links TRBV5-1 to TRBJ2-7; TRBD2 matches at 9 bases. This CDR3 has 17 amino acids. From germline, CDR1 is SGHRS and CDR2 YFSETQ. With 0 bases clipped from V and 3 bases from J, the junction kept 10 bases outside the gene matches. The CDR3 DNA follows: TGCGCCAGCAGCTTGGCCGGAGGGGCGGGAGGGCTCTACGAGCAGTACTTC. This gives the protein CASSLAGGAGGLYEQYF.

The V and J genes are TRBV12-3 or TRBV12-4 and TRBJ1-6; TRBD1 might be the D (6 bases). Trimming left V 5 bases short and J 14 bases short, with 19 bases between. This CDR3 comprises 14 residues. CDR3 nucleotides: TGTGCCAGCAGTCCCCAGGGGACTGGTGGGACCCTCCACTTT. It encodes CASSPQGTGGTLHF.

This rearrangement joins TRBV12-3 or TRBV12-4 to TRBJ2-7, with D possibly matching TRBD2 (6 bases). Trimming removed 6 bases from V and 5 bases from J, with 17 bases in between. There are 14 residues in the CDR3. The chain's CDR3 is CASSPRGGPDEQYF. CDR3 bases: TGTGCCAGCAGCCCGAGAGGAGGGCCTGACGAGCAGTACTTC.

The rearrangement uses TRBV7-2 and TRBJ2-7; possibly TRBD1 or TRBD2 for D (5 bases each). CDR3 length equals 13 residues. The V and J ends lost 5 bases and 0 bases respectively, with 8 bases between them. Looked up from germline, CDR1 is SGHTA and CDR2 is FQGNSA. Here the CDR3 DNA reads TGTGCCAGCAGCCGGGACGACTCCTACGAGCAGTACTTC. Translation gives CASSRDDSYEQYF.

The rearrangement joins TRBV10-3 to TRBJ2-5; D not certain. Germline CDR1 reads ENHRY; CDR2 reads SYGVKD. The CDR3 loop spans 13 amino acids. Trimming took off 5 bases at V and 5 bases at J, with 12 bases between the two ends. The CDR3: CAISPSQSETQYF. The DNA of the CDR3 is TGTGCCATCAGTCCCTCGCAAAGCGAGACCCAGTACTTC.

The V and J genes are TRBV25-1 and TRBJ1-6, with D maybe TRBD1 (5 bases). V was trimmed by 8 bases and J by 6 bases, leaving 17 bases between them. The V gene's germline CDR1 is MGHDK and CDR2 SYGVNS. The CDR3 is made up of 15 amino acids. CDR3 region: CASERGVDGNSPLHF. The CDR3, as DNA: TGTGCCAGCGAGAGAGGGGTTGATGGTAATTCACCCCTCCACTTT.

This sequence joins TRBV7-9 and TRBJ1-1; D gene unclear. The CDR3 covers 13 residues. Trimming shortened V by 1 base and J by 3 bases, and 6 bases separated the two germline ends. Germline CDR1 and CDR2: SEHNR and FQNEAQ (reference sequence). The CDR3 DNA reads TGTGCCAGCAGCTTAGAGAGGTACACTGAAGCTTTCTTT. Amino acid sequence: CASSLERYTEAFF.

Concerning this clonotype: A much larger clone lies a single base off, so this may be a read error. The chain couples TRBV7-4 to TRBJ2-3, with D tentatively TRBD1 or TRBD2 (5 bases each). V lost 3 bases and J lost 2, with 9 bases in between. Germline CDR1 and CDR2: SGHVT and SQSDAQ. The CDR3 has 14 residues. CDR3 residues: CASSFDGATDTQYF. CDR3 bases: TGTGCCAGCAGCTTTGACGGGGCCACAGATACGCAGTATTTT.

This clonotype was seen more than once but under ten times. V is TRBV11-2 and J is TRBJ2-7; D is unclear. Germline values: CDR1 SGHAT, CDR2 FQNNGV. V was clipped by 1 base and J by 3 bases, with 10 bases between them. The CDR3 length is 14 residues. This CDR3 reads CASSLGRTLYEQYF. In nucleotides, the CDR3 is TGTGCCAGCAGCTTAGGCAGAACACTCTACGAGCAGTACTTC.

V usage is TRBV12-3 or TRBV12-4 and J usage is TRBJ2-2, with D possibly matching TRBD1 (6 bases). The CDR3 is made up of 15 amino acids. The V gene lost 6 bases and the J gene lost 6 bases, with 17 bases spanning the gap. The CDR3 spells CASRMSGTSAGELFF. DNA for the CDR3: TGTGCCAGCAGAATGTCAGGGACATCCGCCGGGGAGCTGTTTTTT.

This chain connects TRBV12-3 or TRBV12-4 to TRBJ1-2; 7 nucleotides agree with TRBD1. The ends lost 5 bases at V and 2 bases at J; junction bases unmatched: 11. This CDR3 has 16 amino acids. The CDR3 is CASSQTSGGLNYGYTF. The CDR3 DNA follows: TGTGCCAGCAGTCAGACCTCAGGGGGGCTAAACTATGGCTACACCTTC.

The chain recombines TRBV6-5 with TRBJ1-1; 8 bases are shared with TRBD1. Germline CDR1 is MNHEY and CDR2 is SVGAGI. J gave up 5 bases and V 2 bases, and 7 bases lay outside the gene matches. This CDR3 region has 15 residues. CDR3 in DNA: TGTGCCAGCAGTTACGCCGCAGGGGGCCGGACTGAAGCTTTCTTT. This gives the protein CASSYAAGGRTEAFF.

This chain joins TRBV2 and TRBJ2-2, with 9 bases identical to TRBD1. Looked up from germline, CDR1 is SNHLY and CDR2 is FYNNEI. J gave up 4 bases and V 6 bases, and 9 bases lay outside the gene matches. The CDR3 runs to 16 residues. The CDR3 DNA reads TGTGCCAGCAGCAAGGGGACAGGGACGGTCACCGGGGAGCTGTTTTTT. Residues: CASSKGTGTVTGELFF.

V is TRBV7-3 and J is TRBJ2-4; unclear D gene. Germline values: CDR1 SGHTA, CDR2 FQGTGA. This CDR3 region has 15 residues. Trimming removed 2 bases from V and 2 bases from J, with 10 bases in between. The CDR3 nucleotides are TGTGCCAGCAGCTTAGTACGATCGACCAAAAACATTCAGTACTTC. It specifies CASSLVRSTKNIQYF.

The chain carries TRBV19 and TRBJ2-7; 8 bases are shared with TRBD2. Per germline, CDR1 LNHDA and CDR2 SQIVND (reference sequence). This CDR3 has 14 residues. With V trimmed by 3 bases and J by 4 bases, 5 bases remained unmatched. This CDR3 is CASSMASGSYEQYF. In nucleotides, the CDR3 is TGTGCCAGTAGTATGGCAAGCGGGAGTTACGAGCAGTACTTC.

This clonotype was found many times. The CDR3 DNA sequence: TGTGCCAGCAGCTTGGCGGATTGGCGGGAGACCCAGTACTTC. Amino acids: CASSLADWRETQYF. The chain recombines TRBV7-2 with TRBJ2-5, with D unclear. Trimming cost V 3 bases and J 5 bases, with 13 bases left between them. This CDR3 region has 14 residues. CDR1 and CDR2 from the germline V gene are SGHTA and FQGNSA.

This clonotype was detected only a few times. This chain links TRBV3-1 with TRBJ1-1; D is unresolved. V was shortened by 4 bases and J by 0 bases, with 9 bases between the two germline ends. Germline V CDR1 and CDR2: LGHDT, YNNKEL (reference sequence). There are 14 residues in the CDR3. Here the CDR3 reads CASSLKPLNTEAFF. CDR3 coding DNA: TGTGCCAGCAGCCTGAAGCCCCTGAACACTGAAGCTTTCTTT. Looking up the rest from reference TRBV3-1 and TRBJ1-1 gives the full variable domain: DTAVSQTPKYLVTQMGNDKSIKCEQNLGHDTMYWYKQDSKKFLKIMFSYNNKELIINETVPNRFSPKSPDKAHLNLHINSLELGDSAVYFCASSLKPLNTEAFFGQGTRLTVV.

The V and J genes are TRBV18 and TRBJ1-6; 9 bases are shared with TRBD1. After removal of 5 bases from V and 6 bases from J, the junction contained 5 bases not matched to a gene. The V gene's germline CDR1 is KGHSH and CDR2 LQKENI. This CDR3 has 15 amino acids. The CDR3 here is CASSSGQGPNSPLHF. The DNA of the CDR3 is TGTGCCAGCTCATCGGGACAGGGCCCTAATTCACCCCTCCACTTT.

The chain is built from TRBV11-1 and TRBJ2-1, with D possibly matching TRBD2 (6 bases). The CDR3 runs to 17 residues. V dropped 3 bases and J dropped 5 bases, with 20 bases sitting between them. Germline CDR1 and CDR2: SGHAT and FQDESV (reference sequence). In DNA form, the CDR3 reads TGTGCCAGCAGCTTTTGGAAGGAGGGCCTTATTGACAATGAGCAGTTCTTC. Protein: CASSFWKEGLIDNEQFF. The full variable domain, with the rest looked up from reference TRBV11-1 and TRBJ2-1, is EAEVAQSPRYKITEKSQAVAFWCDPISGHATLYWYRQILGQGPELLVQFQDESVVDDSQLPKDRFSAERLKGVDSTLKIQPAELGDSAMYLCASSFWKEGLIDNEQFFGPGTRLTVL.

J is TRBJ1-2 and V is TRBV6-1, with a tentative D call TRBD1 (5 bases). CDR3 length: 14 residues. Germline V gives CDR1 MNHNS, CDR2 SASEGT. Trimming took 7 bases from V and 8 from J, leaving 20 bases between them. Written as DNA, the CDR3 is TGTGCCAGCACCGGCGGGGGAGGAGGGTACGGCTACACCTTC. Translating gives CASTGGGGGYGYTF.

Only a few counts were recorded for this clonotype. This chain links TRBV20-1 with TRBJ1-1; D is undetermined. The V and J ends lost 0 bases and 3 bases respectively, with 11 bases between them. The CDR3 is 14 residues long. Germline V gene data show CDR1 as DFQATT and CDR2 as SNEGSKA (reference sequence). The DNA of the CDR3 is TGCAGTGCTAGAGAACCCGGGTCGGACACTGAAGCTTTCTTT. Its translation: CSAREPGSDTEAFF.

This clonotype was counted a few times. The gene calls are TRBV7-3 and TRBJ2-1; D unclear. Trimming removed 5 bases from V and 2 bases from J, with 16 bases in between. The CDR3 is 16 amino acids. Germline assignment: CDR1 SGHTA and CDR2 FQGTGA. The CDR3 DNA is TGTGCCAGCAGCCGGACGCTAGATCCCCCCTACAATGAGCAGTTCTTC. It yields the protein CASSRTLDPPYNEQFF.